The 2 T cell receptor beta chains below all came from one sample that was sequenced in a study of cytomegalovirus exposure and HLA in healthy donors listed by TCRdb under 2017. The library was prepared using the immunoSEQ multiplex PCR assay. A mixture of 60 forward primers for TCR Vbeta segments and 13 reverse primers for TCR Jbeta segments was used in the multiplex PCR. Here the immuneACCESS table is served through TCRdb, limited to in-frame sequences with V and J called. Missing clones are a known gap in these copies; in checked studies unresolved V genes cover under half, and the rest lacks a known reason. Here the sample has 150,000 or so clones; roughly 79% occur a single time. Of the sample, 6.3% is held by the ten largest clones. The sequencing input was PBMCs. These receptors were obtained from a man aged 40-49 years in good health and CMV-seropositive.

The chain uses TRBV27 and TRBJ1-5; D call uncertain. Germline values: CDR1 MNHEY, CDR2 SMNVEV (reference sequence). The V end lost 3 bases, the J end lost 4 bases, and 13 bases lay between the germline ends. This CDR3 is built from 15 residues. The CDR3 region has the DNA TGTGCCAGCAGTTTTTCCAGATCCCTTAATCAGCCCCAGCATTTT. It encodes CASSFSRSLNQPQHF.

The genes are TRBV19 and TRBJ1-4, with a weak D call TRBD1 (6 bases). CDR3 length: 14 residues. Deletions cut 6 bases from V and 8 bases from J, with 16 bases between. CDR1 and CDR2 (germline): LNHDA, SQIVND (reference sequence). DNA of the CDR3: TGTGCCAGTAGACCGGACAGTTCCTTGGAAAAACTGTTTTTT. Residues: CASRPDSSLEKLFF. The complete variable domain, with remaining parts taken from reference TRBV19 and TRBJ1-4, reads DGGITQSPKYLFRKEGQNVTLSCEQNLNHDAMYWYRQDPGQGLRLIYYSQIVNDFQKGDIAEGYSVSREKKESFPLTVTSAQKNPTAFYLCASRPDSSLEKLFFGSGTQLSVL.